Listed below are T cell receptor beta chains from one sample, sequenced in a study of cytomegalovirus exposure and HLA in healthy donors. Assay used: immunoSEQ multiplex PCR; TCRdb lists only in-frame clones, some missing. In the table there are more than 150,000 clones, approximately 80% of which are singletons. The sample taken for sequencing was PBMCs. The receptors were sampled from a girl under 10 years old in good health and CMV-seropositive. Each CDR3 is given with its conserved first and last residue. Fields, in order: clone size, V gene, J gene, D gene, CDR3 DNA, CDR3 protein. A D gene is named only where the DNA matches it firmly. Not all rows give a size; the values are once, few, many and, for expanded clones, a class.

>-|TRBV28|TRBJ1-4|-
TGTGCCAGCAGTTTGCCGCCGGGACATATAAATGAAAAACTGTTTTTT
CASSLPPGHINEKLFF
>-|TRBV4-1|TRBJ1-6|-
TGCGCCAGCAGCCAAGTTGGTACGGGACAATCACCCCTCCACTTT
CASSQVGTGQSPLHF
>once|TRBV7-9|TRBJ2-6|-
TGTGCCAGCACCCCCCGAGGGAGCTCTGGGGCCAACGTCCTGACTTTC
CASTPRGSSGANVLTF
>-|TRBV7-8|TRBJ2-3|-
TGTGCCAGCAGCTTAGCTAGTTTTAGCACAGATACGCAGTATTTT
CASSLASFSTDTQYF
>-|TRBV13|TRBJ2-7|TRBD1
TGTGCCAGCAGCCATATGACAGGGAACCCATACGAGCAGTACTTC
CASSHMTGNPYEQYF
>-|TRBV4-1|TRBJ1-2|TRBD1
TGCGCCAGCAGCCCCACTCCGGGGACAGGGTACTATGGCTACACCTTC
CASSPTPGTGYYGYTF
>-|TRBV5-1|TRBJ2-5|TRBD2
TGCGCCAGCAGCTTGGCTAGCGGGAGCCAAGAGACCCAGTACTTC
CASSLASGSQETQYF
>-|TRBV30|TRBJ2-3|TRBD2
TGTGCCTGGACTAGCGGGAGTCGGGATACGCAGTATTTT
CAWTSGSRDTQYF
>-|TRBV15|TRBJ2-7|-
TGTGCCACCAGCAGACCCGGTGGCAACTATTACGAGCAGTACTTC
CATSRPGGNYYEQYF
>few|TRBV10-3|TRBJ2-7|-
TGTGCCATCAGTGAGGGGGAAGGGAGTTGGTACTTC
CAISEGEGSWYF
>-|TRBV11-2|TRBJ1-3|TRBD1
TGTGCCAGCAGCGCGGAGGGACAGTACTCTGGAAACACCATATATTTT
CASSAEGQYSGNTIYF
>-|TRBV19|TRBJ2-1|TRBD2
TGTGCCAGTAGTACCCTTGGCGGGAGAACCTACAATGAGCAGTTCTTC
CASSTLGGRTYNEQFF
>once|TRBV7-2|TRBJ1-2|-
TGTGCCAGCAGCTTAGCCGGCTATGGCTACACCTTC
CASSLAGYGYTF